Below, 25 T cell receptor beta chains from the same sample are listed, as sequenced in a study of T cell responses to AZD1222 COVID-19 vaccine. Assay used: immunoSEQ multiplex PCR; TCRdb lists only in-frame clones, some missing. The repertoire holds around 140,000 clones, 90% to 95% seen once, with around 1.6% in the top ten. Sequenced here: peripheral blood, sampled on day 0 of AZD1222 vaccination. All receptors come from an adult in good health.

The V and J genes are TRBV3-1 (or the pseudogene TRBV3-2) and TRBJ2-5, with 10 bases fitting TRBD2. The CDR3 loop spans 14 amino acids. Germline lookup yields CDR1 LGHDT and CDR2 YNNKEL (reference sequence). V lost 8 bases to trimming and J lost 4 bases; unmatched junction nucleotides: 7. The CDR3 region is CASLKAGGRETQYF. The CDR3 DNA reads as TGTGCCAGCCTTAAAGCGGGGGGGCGAGAGACCCAGTACTTC.

V and J are TRBV7-2 and TRBJ1-1, with TRBD1 as a possible D gene (5 bases). Germline CDR1 and CDR2: SGHTA and FQGNSA. V lost 8 bases to trimming and J lost 5 bases, with 15 bases between them. The CDR3 spans 13 residues. CDR3 coding DNA: TGTGCCAGCGGTTTAGGGGCGCAGACTGAAGCTTTCTTT. This sequence encodes CASGLGAQTEAFF.

The gene calls are TRBV5-1 and TRBJ2-6, with TRBD1 as a possible D gene (6 bases). CDR1 SGHRS and CDR2 YFSETQ come from the germline V gene. The CDR3 covers 17 residues. V was pared by 3 bases and J by 0 bases, with 13 bases between. The DNA of the CDR3 is TGCGCCAGCAGCTCTAGACAGGCGAGCTCTGGGGCCAACGTCCTGACTTTC. Its translation is CASSSRQASSGANVLTF.

This chain's CDR3 is CASSQTPQGDTGELFF. The CDR3 DNA sequence: TGCGCCAGCAGCCAAACTCCCCAGGGGGACACCGGGGAGCTGTTTTTT. The genes are TRBV5-1 and TRBJ2-2; 7 bases match TRBD1. V was pared by 4 bases and J by 3 bases, with 9 bases of the junction left unmatched. This CDR3 spans 16 amino acids. Germline loops: CDR1 SGHRS, CDR2 YFSETQ.

The gene calls are TRBV3-1 (or the pseudogene TRBV3-2) and TRBJ2-7; 12 bases fit TRBD2. The germline V gene has CDR1 LGHDT and CDR2 YNNKEL (reference sequence). V shed 0 bases, J shed 2 bases, and the junction held 14 bases outside the gene matches. The CDR3 spans 20 residues. The chain's CDR3 is CASSQEPTSGRLYYAYEQYF. The CDR3, as DNA: TGTGCCAGCAGCCAAGAACCCACTAGCGGGAGGCTATACTACGCCTACGAGCAGTACTTC.

The chain carries TRBV9 and TRBJ1-4; the D gene is possibly TRBD1 (6 bases). There are 14 residues in the CDR3. The V end lost 4 bases, the J end lost 8 bases, and 15 bases lay between the germline ends. Germline V gene data show CDR1 as SGDLS and CDR2 as YYNGEE. CDR3 sequence: CASSRTGAEEKLFF. CDR3 nucleotides: TGTGCCAGCAGCCGGACGGGGGCCGAAGAAAAACTGTTTTTT. The full variable domain, in which reference TRBV9 and TRBJ1-4 provide the parts outside the CDR3, is DSGVTQTPKHLITATGQRVTLRCSPRSGDLSVYWYQQSLDQGLQFLIQYYNGEERAKGNILERFSAQQFPDLHSELNLSSLELGDSALYFCASSRTGAEEKLFFGSGTQLSVL.

The chain carries TRBV7-3 and TRBJ2-2; D is unclear. This CDR3 has 13 amino acids. Germline V gene lookup returns CDR1 SGHTA and CDR2 FQGTGA. With 2 bases removed from V and 8 bases from J, the gap between germline ends came to 9 bases. CDR3 sequence: CASSLGQAGELFF. DNA of the CDR3: TGTGCCAGCAGCTTAGGTCAGGCGGGGGAGCTGTTTTTT.

V usage is TRBV2 and J usage is TRBJ1-2; D gene uncertain. This CDR3 is 14 amino acids long. The V end lost 6 bases, the J end lost 4 bases, and 15 bases lay between the germline ends. Per the germline V gene, CDR1 is SNHLY and CDR2 is FYNNEI. The CDR3 here is CASRQTVVGYGYTF. CDR3 nucleotides: TGTGCCAGCAGGCAAACCGTAGTGGGCTATGGCTACACCTTC.

The rearrangement uses TRBV3-1 (or the pseudogene TRBV3-2) and TRBJ1-1; D unclear. Trimming removed 2 bases from V and 2 bases from J, with 9 bases in between. This CDR3 contains 14 residues. Looked up from germline, CDR1 is LGHDT and CDR2 is YNNKEL (reference sequence). CDR3 nucleotides: TGTGCCAGCAGCCAACTCACAGCAAACACTGAAGCTTTCTTT. Translating it yields CASSQLTANTEAFF.

The rearrangement uses TRBV11-2 and TRBJ1-5; the match to TRBD1 covers 10 bases. V shed 1 base and J 6 bases; nucleotides not matched to a gene: 6. The CDR3 has 16 residues. Germline V gives CDR1 SGHAT, CDR2 FQNNGV. CDR3 residues: CASSLAGQGGVQPQHF. The DNA for the CDR3 is TGTGCCAGCAGCTTAGCCGGACAGGGGGGTGTTCAGCCCCAGCATTTT.

This chain connects TRBV7-3 to TRBJ2-3, with 8 bases matching TRBD2. V gave up 3 bases and J gave up 1 base; unmatched junction bases: 0. The germline V gene has CDR1 SGHTA and CDR2 FQGTGA. The CDR3 is 14 residues long. The CDR3 protein is CASSFSGGTDTQYF. As DNA, the CDR3 is TGTGCCAGCAGCTTTAGCGGGGGCACAGATACGCAGTATTTT.

The V and J genes are TRBV7-2 and TRBJ1-1, with D tentatively TRBD1 (5 bases). Germline CDR1 SGHTA, CDR2 FQGNSA. The CDR3 contains 15 residues. Trimming removed 0 bases from V and 4 bases from J, with 12 bases in between. DNA of the CDR3: TGTGCCAGCAGCTTAGCGGATGGGGCGTTCACTGAAGCTTTCTTT. Its protein is CASSLADGAFTEAFF.

The chain combines TRBV12-5 with TRBJ2-3; 12 bases align to TRBD2. J was trimmed by 0 bases and V by 0 bases; bases with no gene match: 10. The CDR3 consists of 20 residues. Looked up from germline, CDR1 is LGHNT and CDR2 is FRNRAP. CDR3 residues: CASGLVLLAGGPYSTDTQYF. Here the CDR3 DNA reads TGTGCTAGTGGTTTGGTTCTTCTAGCGGGAGGGCCATACAGCACAGATACGCAGTATTTT.

The chain has TRBV7-3 and TRBJ2-1; TRBD2 aligns across 8 bases. V dropped 5 bases and J dropped 3; count of bases not matched to a gene: 9. The V gene's germline CDR1 is SGHTA and CDR2 FQGTGA. This CDR3 is built from 16 residues. For the CDR3, the DNA is TGTGCCAGCAGCACACGAGCGGGGGCCATCTACAATGAGCAGTTCTTC. This codes for CASSTRAGAIYNEQFF.

The gene calls are TRBV2 and TRBJ1-3; TRBD1 agrees at 8 bases. CDR1 is SNHLY, CDR2 FYNNEI, per germline. The CDR3 has 15 residues. Unmatched junction bases numbered 4, after V lost 4 bases and J lost 2 bases. In nucleotides, the CDR3 is TGTGCCAGCAGTGTACGGGACAGGCCTGGAAACACCATATATTTT. Protein: CASSVRDRPGNTIYF.

Turning to this clone: Compared with germline, one end of the junction differs, possibly owing to a read error. The chain employs TRBV7-7 and TRBJ2-5; no clear D gene. Germline lookup yields CDR1 SSHAT and CDR2 FNYEAQ (reference sequence). The CDR3 loop spans 16 amino acids. The CDR3: CASSPGRLVRQETQYF. CDR3 nucleotides: TGTGCTAGCAGCCCAGGTAGATTGGTGAGACAAGAGACCCAGTACTTC.

The chain uses TRBV7-9 and TRBJ2-5; D remains unclear. CDR1 SEHNR and CDR2 FQNEAQ come from the germline V gene (reference sequence). This CDR3 is 14 amino acids long. Trimming pared 2 bases from V and 2 bases from J, leaving 9 bases between. The CDR3 loop is CASSLSRLQETQYF. DNA for the CDR3: TGTGCCAGCAGCTTAAGCCGTCTGCAAGAGACCCAGTACTTC.

The gene calls are TRBV11-3 and TRBJ2-2; the match to TRBD1 covers 7 bases. The ends lost 1 base at V and 4 bases at J; junction bases unmatched: 3. This CDR3 spans 15 amino acids. CDR1 is SGHNT and CDR2 is YENEEA in the germline V gene. CDR3 region: CASSLARGFTGELFF. As DNA, the CDR3 is TGTGCCAGCAGCTTAGCCAGGGGGTTCACCGGGGAGCTGTTTTTT.

The chain employs TRBV5-1 and TRBJ2-5; no clear D gene. V lost 0 bases and J 1 base, leaving 13 bases between the germline ends. Germline CDR1 SGHRS, CDR2 YFSETQ. The CDR3 length is 16 residues. CDR3 in amino acids: CASSLAVGSTQETQYF. CDR3 DNA: TGCGCCAGCAGCTTGGCCGTCGGAAGCACCCAAGAGACCCAGTACTTC.

Comment on this clone: Germline and junction disagree at one end, which may indicate a read error. The chain joins TRBV5-1 to TRBJ2-4, with 11 bases that match TRBD1. CDR3 length: 16 residues. The V gene's germline CDR1 is SGHRS and CDR2 YFSETQ. In DNA form, the CDR3 reads TGCGCCAGCAGTTTGGGACAGGGGGTGGGCAAAAACATTCAGTACTTC. Protein product: CASSLGQGVGKNIQYF.

V and J are TRBV7-3 and TRBJ2-5; no clear D. Germline CDR1 reads SGHTA; CDR2 reads FQGTGA. The CDR3 extends over 15 amino acids. Trimming took 5 bases from V and 0 from J, leaving 13 bases between them. The DNA for the CDR3 is TGTGCCAGCAGCCGAACCGCAACGTACCAAGAGACCCAGTACTTC. It is translated as CASSRTATYQETQYF.

The chain combines TRBV18 with TRBJ2-7, with 10 bases aligning to TRBD1. The CDR3 has 16 amino acids. J was trimmed by 0 bases and V by 4 bases; bases with no gene match: 6. The V gene's germline CDR1 is KGHSH and CDR2 LQKENI. CDR3 protein: CASSLLGTGDSYEQYF. As DNA, the CDR3 is TGTGCCAGCTCACTTCTGGGGACAGGGGACTCCTACGAGCAGTACTTC.

The chain links TRBV4-2 to TRBJ1-5, with D tentatively TRBD1 (6 bases). Germline lookup yields CDR1 LGHNA and CDR2 YNFKEQ. The CDR3 is 18 residues long. Trimming took off 1 base at V and 5 bases at J, with 21 bases between the two ends. The CDR3 protein is CASSQGRGGTQGHQPQHF. The CDR3 DNA reads as TGTGCCAGCAGCCAAGGAAGGGGGGGCACCCAGGGCCATCAGCCCCAGCATTTT.

The V and J genes are TRBV2 and TRBJ2-6; D remains ambiguous. The CDR3 extends over 15 amino acids. In germline, CDR1 is SNHLY, CDR2 FYNNEI. V lost 2 bases, J lost 1 base, and 6 bases lay in between. CDR3 DNA sequence: TGTGCCAGCAGTGAATATGGGTCTGGGGCCAACGTCCTGACTTTC. Translated: CASSEYGSGANVLTF.

V and J are TRBV28 and TRBJ2-1; TRBD2 matches 11 bases. This CDR3 region has 16 residues. Trimming cost V 3 bases and J 3 bases; bases outside gene matches: 4. The germline V gene has CDR1 MDHEN and CDR2 SYDVKM. In nucleotides, the CDR3 is TGTGCCAGCAGTTTGGGACTAGCGGACCTCTACAATGAGCAGTTCTTC. This encodes CASSLGLADLYNEQFF.